The 3 T cell receptor beta chains reported below all come from one sample, sequenced in a study of patients and donors after allogeneic stem cell transplantation. TCRdb reprocessed the RT-PCR reads via MiXCR and lists one record per CDR3 protein. The sample records some 200,000 distinct CDR3 sequences, 40% to 45% being singletons. Input material: blood, either unsorted or a sorted T cell fraction (not recorded which). Receptor source: a human donor who was either an allogeneic HSCT recipient or a stem cell or donor lymphocyte infusion donor (not recorded which). It is not recorded whose cells these are; they may come from a transplant donor.

V is TRBV5-1 and J is TRBJ2-5; a possible D gene is TRBD2 (5 bases). CDR1 is SGHRS and CDR2 is YFSETQ in the germline V gene. Between the trimmed V and J ends, which lost 0 bases and 3 bases, there was a span of 12 bases. The CDR3 consists of 15 residues. Written as DNA, the CDR3 is TGCGCCAGCAGCTTGGTGGCGAGGGTGAAAGAGACCCAGTACTTC. Protein sequence: CASSLVARVKETQYF.

The chain couples TRBV30 to TRBJ1-5; D unresolved. Germline V gene data show CDR1 as GTSNPN and CDR2 as SVGIG (reference sequence). Between the trimmed V and J ends, which lost 4 bases and 4 bases, there was a span of 8 bases. This CDR3 comprises 12 residues. The DNA for the CDR3 is TGTGCCTGGACCACCGGAAATCAGCCCCAGCATTTT. This translates into CAWTTGNQPQHF.

The chain couples TRBV7-8 to TRBJ1-5; 7 bases are shared with TRBD1. V shed 3 bases and J 4 bases; nucleotides not matched to a gene: 6. Germline V gene data show CDR1 as SGHVS and CDR2 as FQNEAQ. The CDR3 has 15 amino acids. For the CDR3, the DNA is TGTGCCAGCAGCTTGGGGACAGCAGTAAATCAGCCCCAGCATTTT. Protein product: CASSLGTAVNQPQHF.